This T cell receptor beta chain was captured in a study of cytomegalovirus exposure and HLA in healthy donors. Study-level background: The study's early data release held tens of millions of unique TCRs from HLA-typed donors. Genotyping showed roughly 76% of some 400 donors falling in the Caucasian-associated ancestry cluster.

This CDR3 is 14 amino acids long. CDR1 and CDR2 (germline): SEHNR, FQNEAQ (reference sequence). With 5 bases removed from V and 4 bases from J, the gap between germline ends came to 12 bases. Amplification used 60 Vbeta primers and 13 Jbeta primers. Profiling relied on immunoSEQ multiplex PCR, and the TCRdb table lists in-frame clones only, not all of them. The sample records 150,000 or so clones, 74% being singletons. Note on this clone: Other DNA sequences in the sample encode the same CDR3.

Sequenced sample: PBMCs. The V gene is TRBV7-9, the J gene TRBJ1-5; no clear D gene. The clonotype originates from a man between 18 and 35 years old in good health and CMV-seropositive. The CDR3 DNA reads TGTGCCAGCAGCCCCCAACAGATAAATCAGCCCCAGCATTTT. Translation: CASSPQQINQPQHF.